This T cell receptor (beta chain) was observed in a study of T cells after yellow fever vaccination. Study-wide results and caveats: Any FACS-sorted repertoire could hold abundant clonotypes that contaminate it from the bulk population. Clonotypes found in both CD4 and CD8 compartments made up a small share. Peaking faster, on day 5 versus 15, the secondary response was nonetheless weaker.

Each CDR3 protein is one row after TCRdb ran MiXCR on the 5' RACE reads. The sample records some 670,000 distinct CDR3 sequences, around an eighth being singletons. Only a few counts were recorded for this clonotype. Its antigen is unknown. Trimming cost V 5 bases and J 3 bases; bases outside gene matches: 9. This CDR3 region has 16 residues. Germline assignment: CDR1 ENHRY and CDR2 SYGVKD. Source: PBMCs, taken on the day of the yellow fever booster vaccination. V and J are TRBV10-3 and TRBJ2-3; 9 bases are a match to TRBD2. This sequence was found in a man under 40 who received the YFV17D yellow fever vaccine. CDR3: CAISLIAGALTDTQYF. The DNA of the CDR3 is TGTGCCATCAGTCTTATAGCGGGAGCTTTAACAGATACGCAGTATTTT.